Listed below are T cell receptor beta chains from one sample, sequenced in a study of blood T cell repertoires in COVID-19. Sequencing was performed with immunoSEQ multiplex PCR; in TCRdb, only in-frame clones are kept and a portion is missing. Of about 310,000 clones listed, about 90% were seen once; the top ten hold roughly 2.3%. Sequencing was carried out using peripheral blood. These receptors were collected from a young man with active or convalescent COVID-19. The CDR3 runs from the conserved cysteine through the conserved F or W. A D gene is named only where the DNA matches it firmly. Where a row states a size, it is once, few, many or the class of an expanded clone; other rows omit it.

J gene: TRBJ1-5
V gene: TRBV2
D gene: NA
clone size: NA
CDR3 DNA: TGTGCCAGCAAGGGAGTTGCGAGCAATCAGCCCCAGCATTTT
CDR3 protein: CASKGVASNQPQHF

J gene: TRBJ2-7
V gene: TRBV3-1/TRBV3-2
D gene: NA
clone size: NA
CDR3 DNA: TGTGCCAGCAGCCAGCGGGCCTCTGGGGACGAGCAGTACTTC
CDR3 protein: CASSQRASGDEQYF

J gene: TRBJ2-7
V gene: TRBV6-5
D gene: TRBD1
clone size: NA
CDR3 DNA: TGTGCCAGCAGTCCGAAGACAGGGGGCCACGAGCAGTACTTC
CDR3 protein: CASSPKTGGHEQYF

J gene: TRBJ2-2
V gene: TRBV18
D gene: NA
clone size: NA
CDR3 DNA: TGTGCCAGCTCACAACCAGAGGGCGGGGAGCTGTTTTTT
CDR3 protein: CASSQPEGGELFF

J gene: TRBJ1-2
V gene: TRBV7-9
D gene: TRBD1
clone size: NA
CDR3 DNA: TGTGCCAGCAGCTCAACTACAGGGGAAGGTAACTATGGCTACACCTTC
CDR3 protein: CASSSTTGEGNYGYTF

J gene: TRBJ2-5
V gene: TRBV20-1
D gene: TRBD2
clone size: NA
CDR3 DNA: TGCAGTGCTAGTTCGGGACTAGCGGGGGGAGAGACCCAGTACTTC
CDR3 protein: CSASSGLAGGETQYF

J gene: TRBJ1-3
V gene: TRBV11-2
D gene: NA
clone size: NA
CDR3 DNA: TGTGCCAGCAGCTTAGTGAATAGGGGCTCTGGAAACACCATATATTTT
CDR3 protein: CASSLVNRGSGNTIYF

J gene: TRBJ1-3
V gene: TRBV11-2
D gene: NA
clone size: few
CDR3 DNA: TGTGCCAGCAGCCCTTCCCAGGTCTCTGGAAACACCATATATTTT
CDR3 protein: CASSPSQVSGNTIYF

J gene: TRBJ1-3
V gene: TRBV2
D gene: NA
clone size: NA
CDR3 DNA: TGTGCCACCCCCATTCCTGGAAACACCATATATTTT
CDR3 protein: CATPIPGNTIYF

J gene: TRBJ2-7
V gene: TRBV4-3
D gene: NA
clone size: NA
CDR3 DNA: TGCGCCAGCAGCCAAGCACTTATCTACGAGCAGTACTTC
CDR3 protein: CASSQALIYEQYF

J gene: TRBJ2-3
V gene: TRBV4-1
D gene: NA
clone size: NA
CDR3 DNA: TGCGCCAGCAGCCAAGACCCCGGACTGTACACAGATACGCAGTATTTT
CDR3 protein: CASSQDPGLYTDTQYF

J gene: TRBJ2-7
V gene: TRBV5-1
D gene: NA
clone size: few
CDR3 DNA: TGCGCCAGCAGCCCGGGGGACAGCTCCTACGAGCAGTACTTC
CDR3 protein: CASSPGDSSYEQYF

J gene: TRBJ1-2
V gene: TRBV15
D gene: NA
clone size: NA
CDR3 DNA: TGTGCCACCCGGGGACAACCCTTGGAATACTACACCTTC
CDR3 protein: CATRGQPLEYYTF

J gene: TRBJ1-2
V gene: TRBV29-1
D gene: NA
clone size: NA
CDR3 DNA: TGCAGCGTTGACGACAGAACCGCTAACTATGGCTACACCTTC
CDR3 protein: CSVDDRTANYGYTF

J gene: TRBJ2-7
V gene: TRBV11-2
D gene: TRBD1
clone size: NA
CDR3 DNA: TGTGCCAGCAGCGCGGGACAGGGTTACGAGCAGTACTTC
CDR3 protein: CASSAGQGYEQYF

J gene: TRBJ1-6
V gene: TRBV7-8
D gene: NA
clone size: NA
CDR3 DNA: TGTGCCAGCAGCTTAGAATGGGAATTCGGGGTGGCACCCCTCCACTTT
CDR3 protein: CASSLEWEFGVAPLHF

J gene: TRBJ1-5
V gene: TRBV6-6
D gene: NA
clone size: NA
CDR3 DNA: TGTGCCAGCAGACCAAGACAGAATCAGCCCCAGCATTTT
CDR3 protein: CASRPRQNQPQHF

J gene: TRBJ1-5
V gene: TRBV5-1
D gene: TRBD1
clone size: NA
CDR3 DNA: TGCGCCAGCAGCGAACCGGGACAGGATATTTTGCATTTT
CDR3 protein: CASSEPGQDILHF

J gene: TRBJ1-2
V gene: TRBV11-2
D gene: TRBD1
clone size: NA
CDR3 DNA: TGTGCCAGCAGCTTGGCGACAGGGGTTAACTATGGCTACACCTTC
CDR3 protein: CASSLATGVNYGYTF

J gene: TRBJ2-7
V gene: TRBV7-9
D gene: NA
clone size: NA
CDR3 DNA: TGTGCCAGCAGCACAACAACCGGGACAAAATACGAGCAGTACTTC
CDR3 protein: CASSTTTGTKYEQYF

J gene: TRBJ2-2
V gene: TRBV3-1/TRBV3-2
D gene: NA
clone size: few
CDR3 DNA: TGTGCCAGCGCGCGGGCGGGGGAGCTGTTTTTT
CDR3 protein: CASARAGELFF

J gene: TRBJ2-5
V gene: TRBV7-9
D gene: TRBD1
clone size: NA
CDR3 DNA: TGTGCCAGCACCATGGACAGGAACCAAGAGACCCAGTACTTC
CDR3 protein: CASTMDRNQETQYF

J gene: TRBJ1-1
V gene: TRBV11-1
D gene: NA
clone size: NA
CDR3 DNA: TGTGCCAGCAGCTCTAGGGGGACTGAAGCTTTCTTT
CDR3 protein: CASSSRGTEAFF

J gene: TRBJ1-2
V gene: TRBV19
D gene: NA
clone size: NA
CDR3 DNA: TGTGCCAGTCGGGGGGGGAGCTCTGGCTATGGCTACACCTTC
CDR3 protein: CASRGGSSGYGYTF

J gene: TRBJ1-3
V gene: TRBV5-4
D gene: NA
clone size: NA
CDR3 DNA: TGTGCCAGCAGCTTGGACATCAACTCTGGAAACACCATATATTTT
CDR3 protein: CASSLDINSGNTIYF

J gene: TRBJ1-2
V gene: TRBV4-1
D gene: NA
clone size: once
CDR3 DNA: TGCGCCAGCAGCCATACGGGGGGCTACACCTTC
CDR3 protein: CASSHTGGYTF

J gene: TRBJ2-5
V gene: TRBV7-8
D gene: NA
clone size: NA
CDR3 DNA: TGTGCCAGCAGCTTAGCGCGAACGGGGCGGGAACAAGAGACCCAGTACTTC
CDR3 protein: CASSLARTGREQETQYF

J gene: TRBJ2-7
V gene: TRBV28
D gene: TRBD1
clone size: NA
CDR3 DNA: TGTGCCAGCAGTCCCCGGGACAGGGGGAGCGAGCAGTACTTC
CDR3 protein: CASSPRDRGSEQYF

J gene: TRBJ2-6
V gene: TRBV15
D gene: NA
clone size: once
CDR3 DNA: TGTGCCACCAGCAGAGCTCGGGAATCTGGGGCCAACGTCCTGACTTTC
CDR3 protein: CATSRARESGANVLTF

J gene: TRBJ1-2
V gene: TRBV10-3
D gene: TRBD1
clone size: NA
CDR3 DNA: TGTGCCATCAGTCGGACAGGGGAATATGGCTACACCTTC
CDR3 protein: CAISRTGEYGYTF

J gene: TRBJ2-1
V gene: TRBV6-5
D gene: NA
clone size: NA
CDR3 DNA: TGTGCCAGCAGTATGAGGCTCTACAATGAGCAGTTCTTC
CDR3 protein: CASSMRLYNEQFF

J gene: TRBJ2-1
V gene: TRBV20-1
D gene: TRBD2
clone size: NA
CDR3 DNA: TGCAGTGCTAGTTCACTAGCGGGAGGGTCCTACAATGAGCAGTTCTTC
CDR3 protein: CSASSLAGGSYNEQFF

J gene: TRBJ1-2
V gene: TRBV5-1
D gene: NA
clone size: NA
CDR3 DNA: TGCGCCAGCAGCTTGAACAGGGAGAATTATGGCTACACCTTC
CDR3 protein: CASSLNRENYGYTF

J gene: TRBJ1-3
V gene: TRBV19
D gene: TRBD1
clone size: NA
CDR3 DNA: TGTGCCAGTACTGCCGGGACAGGGGCCTCTGGAAACACCATATATTTT
CDR3 protein: CASTAGTGASGNTIYF

J gene: TRBJ2-1
V gene: TRBV19
D gene: TRBD2
clone size: once
CDR3 DNA: TGTGCCAGTAAGGTGCTAGCGGCCAATGAGCAGTTCTTC
CDR3 protein: CASKVLAANEQFF

J gene: TRBJ2-1
V gene: TRBV4-2
D gene: TRBD2
clone size: NA
CDR3 DNA: TGTGCCAGCAGGCAAGAAATAACTAGCGGGGGGGTCGATGAGCAGTTCTTC
CDR3 protein: CASRQEITSGGVDEQFF

J gene: TRBJ2-5
V gene: TRBV12-5
D gene: TRBD1
clone size: NA
CDR3 DNA: TGTGCTAGTGGTTTGTTTACAGGGGGCGGTGGAGAGACCCAGTACTTC
CDR3 protein: CASGLFTGGGGETQYF

J gene: TRBJ1-2
V gene: TRBV2
D gene: NA
clone size: NA
CDR3 DNA: TGTGCCAGCAGTGCAAGTTCGGGTGTGAGCTACACCTTC
CDR3 protein: CASSASSGVSYTF

J gene: TRBJ2-1
V gene: TRBV9
D gene: TRBD2
clone size: NA
CDR3 DNA: TGTGCCAGCAGCGTATGGGAGGGCCGTTCCGACAATGAGCAGTTCTTC
CDR3 protein: CASSVWEGRSDNEQFF

J gene: TRBJ1-5
V gene: TRBV5-1
D gene: TRBD1
clone size: NA
CDR3 DNA: TGCGCCAGCAGTACGGGACAGGGGGGGTATCAGCCCCAGCATTTT
CDR3 protein: CASSTGQGGYQPQHF

J gene: TRBJ1-2
V gene: TRBV27
D gene: NA
clone size: once
CDR3 DNA: TGTGCCAGCAGTTTATATCTGGGCAATCCTAATGGCTACACCTTC
CDR3 protein: CASSLYLGNPNGYTF

J gene: TRBJ1-1
V gene: TRBV2
D gene: NA
clone size: NA
CDR3 DNA: TGTGCCAGCAGTGTATCGGGATTCATGAACACTGAAGCTTTCTTT
CDR3 protein: CASSVSGFMNTEAFF

J gene: TRBJ2-7
V gene: TRBV7-6
D gene: NA
clone size: NA
CDR3 DNA: TGTGCCAGCAGCTCCGCGGTGGGGGCTGTTCGCGAGCAGTACTTC
CDR3 protein: CASSSAVGAVREQYF

J gene: TRBJ2-7
V gene: TRBV7-2
D gene: TRBD2
clone size: once
CDR3 DNA: TGTGCCAGCAGCCCGGGGGGGGACTTGCGCGAGCAGTACTTC
CDR3 protein: CASSPGGDLREQYF

J gene: TRBJ1-2
V gene: TRBV19
D gene: TRBD1
clone size: NA
CDR3 DNA: TGTGCCAGTAGCGAAACAGGGGGCGTTGAATATGGCTACACCTTC
CDR3 protein: CASSETGGVEYGYTF